The 20 T cell receptor beta chains presented below share a single source sample, sequenced in a study of cytomegalovirus exposure and HLA in healthy donors (dated by TCRdb to 2016 to 2017). Library construction relied on the immunoSEQ multiplex PCR assay. A mixture of 60 forward primers for TCR Vbeta segments and 13 reverse primers for TCR Jbeta segments was used in the multiplex PCR. TCRdb limited this immuneACCESS table to in-frame rearrangements with V and J called. A share of clones is missing; checked studies link under half to unresolved V genes, and the rest is unexplained. This sample is represented by 150,000 to 200,000 clones; about four fifths of them were singletons. Jointly, the top ten make up 1.5% to 2% of the sample. The sequenced sample consisted of PBMCs. The receptors stem from a man aged 18 to 29 in good health and CMV-seronegative.

The chain combines TRBV29-1 with TRBJ1-2; possibly TRBD1 for D (6 bases). This CDR3 comprises 12 residues. The ends were cut back, 3 bases at V and 4 bases at J, with 9 bases in the middle. CDR1 is SQVTM, CDR2 ANQGSEA, per germline. The CDR3 here is CSVDSDSYGYTF. The CDR3 DNA follows: TGCAGCGTTGATTCGGACAGCTATGGCTACACCTTC. Supplemented by reference TRBV29-1 and TRBJ1-2, the full variable domain reads SAVISQKPSRDICQRGTSLTIQCQVDSQVTMMFWYRQQPGQSLTLIATANQGSEATYESGFVIDKFPISRPNLTFSTLTVSNMSPEDSSIYLCSVDSDSYGYTFGSGTRLTVV.

Comments on this clone: At one of its ends the junction is not consistent with the germline gene, which may arise from a read error. V gene TRBV7-9 combines with J gene TRBJ1-2; TRBD1 might be the D (5 bases). Germline V gene lookup returns CDR1 SEHNR and CDR2 FQNEAQ (reference sequence). The CDR3 is 16 residues long. This CDR3 reads CSSSPQTANLLGGYTF. The CDR3 DNA reads as TGTTCCAGCAGCCCCCAGACAGCCAATCTCCTTGGAGGCTACACCTTC.

J is TRBJ2-7 and V is TRBV6-1; D remains unclear. Looked up from germline, CDR1 is MNHNS and CDR2 is SASEGT. The germline V and J ends were trimmed by 2 bases and 0 bases, with 5 bases remaining between them. CDR3 length: 13 amino acids. CDR3 protein: CASSERSSYEQYF. CDR3 sequence (DNA): TGTGCCAGCAGTGAACGGTCCTCCTACGAGCAGTACTTC.

V and J are TRBV6-6 and TRBJ1-5, with D unclear. Deletions cut 7 bases from V and 3 bases from J, with 10 bases between. CDR1 is MNHNY and CDR2 is SVGAGI in the germline V gene (reference sequence). This CDR3 is built from 13 residues. The CDR3 sequence is CASKAGFNQPQHF. The CDR3 bases are TGTGCCAGCAAGGCGGGGTTCAATCAGCCCCAGCATTTT.

The chain uses TRBV7-2 and TRBJ1-5; the match to TRBD1 covers 12 bases. J gave up 15 bases and V 4 bases, and 7 bases lay outside the gene matches. The CDR3 runs to 13 residues. Germline V gene sequence: CDR1 SGHTA, CDR2 FQGNSA. CDR3 region: CASSCNRDRGRHF. CDR3 in DNA: TGTGCCAGCAGCTGTAACCGGGACAGGGGGCGGCATTTT.

The V call is TRBV19, the J call TRBJ1-2, with a weak D call TRBD1 (5 bases). The germline V gene encodes CDR1 LNHDA and CDR2 SQIVND (reference sequence). Trimming removed 7 bases from V and 2 bases from J, with 17 bases in between. The CDR3 is made up of 15 amino acids. The CDR3, as DNA: TGTGCCAGTAATAATCCGGGACTTTGGAACTATGGCTACACCTTC. Encoded protein: CASNNPGLWNYGYTF.

The V and J genes are TRBV28 and TRBJ1-2; D is ambiguous. V shed 6 bases and J shed 4 bases, with 12 bases lying between them. Germline loops: CDR1 MDHEN, CDR2 SYDVKM. This CDR3 contains 13 residues. The CDR3, as DNA: TGTGCCAGCAGCAACGGAGTGGGCTATGGCTACACCTTC. This translates into CASSNGVGYGYTF.

V and J are TRBV29-1 and TRBJ2-1; possibly TRBD2 for D (6 bases). The CDR3 is made up of 12 amino acids. V lost 4 bases and J 8 bases, leaving 12 bases between the germline ends. Germline-derived CDR1 and CDR2 are SQVTM and ANQGSEA. CDR3 residues: CSVVVAVDEQFF. The CDR3, as DNA: TGCAGCGTTGTTGTAGCGGTAGATGAGCAGTTCTTC.

The rearrangement links TRBV28 to TRBJ2-3, with TRBD1 matching 7 bases. This CDR3 spans 15 amino acids. The germline gives CDR1 MDHEN, CDR2 SYDVKM. V shed 3 bases and J 5 bases; nucleotides not matched to a gene: 8. The CDR3 is CASSFFSRGQDTQYF. For the CDR3, the DNA is TGTGCCAGCAGTTTCTTCTCTAGGGGGCAAGATACGCAGTATTTT.

This chain links TRBV11-2 with TRBJ2-1; the D gene is possibly TRBD2 (7 bases). The length of the CDR3 is 14 residues. V gave up 5 bases and J gave up 6 bases, with 14 bases separating them. CDR1 and CDR2 from the germline V gene are SGHAT and FQNNGV. For the CDR3, the DNA is TGTGCCAGCAGCGAAGGGGGGGCCCTCAATGAGCAGTTCTTC. Protein product: CASSEGGALNEQFF.

In this sample, this clone turned up once. Sequence at one end of the junction differs from germline and may be a read error. Other DNA sequences in the same sample also yield this CDR3. The V gene is TRBV5-1, the J gene TRBJ1-4, with D perhaps matching TRBD1 (6 bases). Germline lookup yields CDR1 SGHRS and CDR2 YFSETQ. This CDR3 has 16 residues. The CDR3 loop is CASSLERGGGREKLFF. The CDR3, as DNA: TGTGCCAGCAGCTTGGAACGTGGGGGCGGTCGAGAAAAACTGTTTTTT.

The sample holds one count of this clone. The chain has TRBV7-9 and TRBJ2-2; 11 positions agree with TRBD2. The germline V gene has CDR1 SEHNR and CDR2 FQNEAQ (reference sequence). V lost 8 bases, J lost 11 bases, and 16 bases stayed unmatched. This CDR3 comprises 16 residues. The CDR3 nucleotides read TGTGCCAGCGCCTACTCCGTGTCTAGCGGGAGGCTCGAGCTGTTTTTT. Translated: CASAYSVSSGRLELFF.

The CDR3 loop reads CASSLTGDDGYTF. CDR3 DNA sequence: TGTGCCAGCAGCCTGACAGGGGATGATGGCTACACCTTC. This chain joins TRBV2 and TRBJ1-2; TRBD1 aligns across 8 bases. CDR1 is SNHLY, CDR2 FYNNEI, per germline. The CDR3 sequence is 13 residues long. J lost 6 bases, V lost 6 bases, and 6 bases had no gene match.

The J gene is TRBJ1-2, the V gene TRBV5-6; 7 bases match TRBD1. The CDR3 consists of 17 residues. Germline V lookup: CDR1 SGHDT, CDR2 YYEEEE. Trimming at V came to 0 bases and at J to 2 bases, leaving 10 bases not matched to a gene. The CDR3 loop reads CASSLALEGGLNYGYTF. For the CDR3, the DNA is TGTGCCAGCAGCTTGGCCTTGGAAGGGGGCTTAAACTATGGCTACACCTTC.

This clone is a singleton in its sample. The rearrangement uses TRBV19 and TRBJ2-1; 7 nucleotides match TRBD1. The ends lost 3 bases at V and 3 bases at J; junction bases unmatched: 5. This CDR3 comprises 15 residues. Germline CDR1 is LNHDA and CDR2 is SQIVND (reference sequence). In DNA form, the CDR3 reads TGTGCCAGTAGTATGACAGGGCTGCTCTACAATGAGCAGTTCTTC. It codes for CASSMTGLLYNEQFF.

The rearrangement joins TRBV4-1 to TRBJ1-2, with D possibly TRBD1 on 5 matching bases. CDR1 is MGHRA, CDR2 YSYEKL, per germline. The CDR3 is 16 residues long. Trimming pared 3 bases from V and 5 bases from J, leaving 19 bases between. The CDR3 reads CASSHPGDLGGYGYTF. The DNA of the CDR3 is TGCGCCAGCAGCCACCCGGGGGACCTGGGAGGGTATGGCTACACCTTC.

V gene TRBV15 combines with J gene TRBJ2-7, with D possibly being TRBD1 (6 bases). Trimming stripped 0 bases from V and 1 base from J, with 19 bases between. This CDR3 spans 18 amino acids. The germline CDR1 and CDR2 sequences are LNHNV and YYDKDF (reference sequence). CDR3 protein: CATSRDGGLLAPSYEQYF. CDR3 nucleotide sequence: TGTGCCACCAGCAGAGATGGGGGCCTACTCGCCCCTTCCTACGAGCAGTACTTC.

The chain recombines TRBV6-1 with TRBJ2-7; TRBD2 is a possible D gene (5 bases). Germline V gene lookup returns CDR1 MNHNS and CDR2 SASEGT. V lost 3 bases and J lost 3, with 9 bases in between. The length of the CDR3 is 13 residues. As DNA, the CDR3 is TGTGCCAGCAGTGATTCGGGGAACTACGAGCAGTACTTC. Protein sequence: CASSDSGNYEQYF.

This rearrangement joins TRBV19 to TRBJ1-5; D possibly corresponds to TRBD1 (6 bases). CDR3 length: 14 residues. The V and J ends lost 11 bases and 6 bases respectively, with 20 bases between them. Germline-derived CDR1 and CDR2 are LNHDA and SQIVND (reference sequence). The CDR3 loop is CASNPRDNRQPQHF. DNA of the CDR3: TGTGCCTCCAACCCCCGGGACAACCGTCAGCCCCAGCATTTT.

The genes are TRBV9 and TRBJ2-7, with 7 bases fitting TRBD1. CDR3 length equals 15 residues. V was clipped by 1 base and J by 2 bases; unmatched bases: 6. Per germline, CDR1 SGDLS and CDR2 YYNGEE. The CDR3 nucleotides are TGTGCCAGCAGCGTAATATTAGGGGGCGCCTACGAGCAGTACTTC. This translates into CASSVILGGAYEQYF. Based on the CDR3 plus reference TRBV9 and TRBJ2-7, the full variable domain is DSGVTQTPKHLITATGQRVTLRCSPRSGDLSVYWYQQSLDQGLQFLIQYYNGEERAKGNILERFSAQQFPDLHSELNLSSLELGDSALYFCASSVILGGAYEQYFGPGTRLTVT.